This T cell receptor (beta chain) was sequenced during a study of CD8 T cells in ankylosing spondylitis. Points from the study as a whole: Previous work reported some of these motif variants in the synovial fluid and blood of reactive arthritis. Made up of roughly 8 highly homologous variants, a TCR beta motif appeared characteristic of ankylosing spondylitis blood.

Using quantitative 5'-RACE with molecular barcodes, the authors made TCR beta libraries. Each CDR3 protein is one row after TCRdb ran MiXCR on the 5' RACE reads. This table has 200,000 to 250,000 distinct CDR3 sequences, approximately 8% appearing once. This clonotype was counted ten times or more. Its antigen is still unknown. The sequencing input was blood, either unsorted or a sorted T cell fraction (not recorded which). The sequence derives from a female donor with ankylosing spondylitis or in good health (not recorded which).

The CDR3: CASSLGGRAVDTQYF. CDR3 DNA sequence: TGTGCCAGCAGCTTAGGTGGGAGGGCCGTAGATACGCAGTATTTT. The V and J genes are TRBV11-2 and TRBJ2-3; TRBD2 agrees at 7 bases. This CDR3 region has 15 residues. The germline gives CDR1 SGHAT, CDR2 FQNNGV. V lost 1 base, J lost 5 bases, and 6 bases stayed unmatched.